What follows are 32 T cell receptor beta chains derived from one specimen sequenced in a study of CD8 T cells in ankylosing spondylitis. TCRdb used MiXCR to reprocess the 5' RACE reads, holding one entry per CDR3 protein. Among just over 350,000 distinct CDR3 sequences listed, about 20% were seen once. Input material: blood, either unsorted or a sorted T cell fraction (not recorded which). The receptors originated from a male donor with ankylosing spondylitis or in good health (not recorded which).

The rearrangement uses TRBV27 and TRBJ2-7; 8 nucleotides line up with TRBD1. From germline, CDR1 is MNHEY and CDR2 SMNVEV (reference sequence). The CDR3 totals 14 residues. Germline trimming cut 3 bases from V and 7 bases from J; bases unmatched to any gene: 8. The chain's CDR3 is CASSFETGEDEQYF. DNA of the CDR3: TGTGCCAGCAGTTTTGAGACAGGGGAGGATGAGCAGTACTTC.

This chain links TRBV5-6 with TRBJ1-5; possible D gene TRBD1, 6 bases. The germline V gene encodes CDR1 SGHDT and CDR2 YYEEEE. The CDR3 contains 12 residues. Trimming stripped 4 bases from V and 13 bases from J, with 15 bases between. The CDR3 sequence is CASSPGGGPQHF. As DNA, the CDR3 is TGTGCCAGCAGCCCCGGGGGGGGGCCGCAGCATTTT. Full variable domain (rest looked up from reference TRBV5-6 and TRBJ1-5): DAGVTQSPTHLIKTRGQQVTLRCSPKSGHDTVSWYQQALGQGPQFIFQYYEEEERQRGNFPDRFSGHQFPNYSSELNVNALLLGDSALYLCASSPGGGPQHFGDGTRLSIL.

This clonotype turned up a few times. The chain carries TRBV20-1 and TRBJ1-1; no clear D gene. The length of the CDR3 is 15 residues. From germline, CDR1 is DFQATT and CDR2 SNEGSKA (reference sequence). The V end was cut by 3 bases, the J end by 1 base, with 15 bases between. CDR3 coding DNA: TGCAGTGCTAGGTCCTATGGGCGGGAGAACACTGAAGCTTTCTTT. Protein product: CSARSYGRENTEAFF.

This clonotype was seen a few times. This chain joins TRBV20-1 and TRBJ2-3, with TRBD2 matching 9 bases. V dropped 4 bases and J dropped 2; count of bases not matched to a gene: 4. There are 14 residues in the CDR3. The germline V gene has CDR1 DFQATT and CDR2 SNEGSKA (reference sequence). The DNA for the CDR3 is TGCAGTGCTAAGCGGGGGGCTGACACAGATACGCAGTATTTT. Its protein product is CSAKRGADTDTQYF.

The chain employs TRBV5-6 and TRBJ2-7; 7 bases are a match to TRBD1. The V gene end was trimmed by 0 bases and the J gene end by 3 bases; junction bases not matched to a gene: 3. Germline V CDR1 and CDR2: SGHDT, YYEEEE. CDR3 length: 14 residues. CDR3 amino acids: CASSLGGTDYEQYF. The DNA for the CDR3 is TGTGCCAGCAGCTTGGGTGGGACAGACTACGAGCAGTACTTC.

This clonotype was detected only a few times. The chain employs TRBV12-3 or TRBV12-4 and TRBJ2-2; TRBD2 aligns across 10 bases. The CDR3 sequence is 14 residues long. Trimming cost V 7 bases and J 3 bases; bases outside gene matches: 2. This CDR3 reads CASNGLADTGELFF. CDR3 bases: TGTGCCAGCAACGGACTAGCGGACACCGGGGAGCTGTTTTTT.

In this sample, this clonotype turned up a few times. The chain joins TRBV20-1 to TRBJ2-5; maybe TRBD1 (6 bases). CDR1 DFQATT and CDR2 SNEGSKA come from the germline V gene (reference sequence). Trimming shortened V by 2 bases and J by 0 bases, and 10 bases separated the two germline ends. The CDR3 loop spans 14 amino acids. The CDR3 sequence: CSARNRDNQETQYF. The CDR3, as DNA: TGCAGTGCTAGAAACCGGGACAACCAAGAGACCCAGTACTTC.

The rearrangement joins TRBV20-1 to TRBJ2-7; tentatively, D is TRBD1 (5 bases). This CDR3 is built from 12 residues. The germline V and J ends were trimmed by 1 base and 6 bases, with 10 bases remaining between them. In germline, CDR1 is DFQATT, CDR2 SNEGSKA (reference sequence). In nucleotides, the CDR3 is TGCAGTGCTAGAGTCGGACAACGCGAGCAGTACTTC. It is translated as CSARVGQREQYF.

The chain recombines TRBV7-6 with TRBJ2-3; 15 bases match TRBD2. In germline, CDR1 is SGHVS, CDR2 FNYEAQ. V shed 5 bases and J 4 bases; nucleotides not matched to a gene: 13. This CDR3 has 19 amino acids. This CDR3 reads CASSHLPGLAGGPPDTQYF. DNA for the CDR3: TGTGCCAGCAGCCATTTACCGGGACTAGCGGGGGGCCCCCCAGATACGCAGTATTTT.

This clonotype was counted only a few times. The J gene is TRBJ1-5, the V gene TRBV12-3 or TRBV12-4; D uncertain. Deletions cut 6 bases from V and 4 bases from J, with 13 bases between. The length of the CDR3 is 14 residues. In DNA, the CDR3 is TGTGCCAGCAGCTCCGCTACGGGGAATCAGCCCCAGCATTTT. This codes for CASSSATGNQPQHF.

CDR3: CASSPGTGNLYEQYF. Here the CDR3 DNA reads TGCGCCAGCAGCCCTGGGACGGGGAACCTCTACGAGCAGTACTTC. The chain carries TRBV4-1 and TRBJ2-7; D possibly matches TRBD1 or TRBD2 (5 bases each). The ends were cut back, 4 bases at V and 3 bases at J, with 16 bases in the middle. The CDR3 is 15 residues long. CDR1 is MGHRA and CDR2 is YSYEKL in the germline V gene.

The CDR3 is CSVGLAGTGELFF. DNA of the CDR3: TGCAGCGTCGGACTAGCCGGCACCGGGGAGCTGTTTTTT. The J gene is TRBJ2-2, the V gene TRBV29-1; 8 nucleotides match TRBD2. The V gene end was trimmed by 6 bases and the J gene end by 4 bases; junction bases not matched to a gene: 4. The V gene's germline CDR1 is SQVTM and CDR2 ANQGSEA. The CDR3 totals 13 residues.

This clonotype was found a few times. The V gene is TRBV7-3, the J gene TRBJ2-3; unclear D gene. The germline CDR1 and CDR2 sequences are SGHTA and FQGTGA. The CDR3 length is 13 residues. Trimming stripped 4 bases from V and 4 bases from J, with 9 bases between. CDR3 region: CASSSSPPDTQYF. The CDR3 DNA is TGTGCCAGCAGCTCCAGCCCCCCAGATACGCAGTATTTT. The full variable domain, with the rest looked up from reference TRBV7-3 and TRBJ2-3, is GAGVSQTPSNKVTEKGKYVELRCDPISGHTALYWYRQSLGQGPEFLIYFQGTGAADDSGLPNDRFFAVRPEGSVSTLKIQRTERGDSAVYLCASSSSPPDTQYFGPGTRLTVL.

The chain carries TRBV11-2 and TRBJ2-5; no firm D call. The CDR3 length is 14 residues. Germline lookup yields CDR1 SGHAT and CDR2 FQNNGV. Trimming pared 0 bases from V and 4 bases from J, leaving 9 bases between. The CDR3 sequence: CASSLEGWPETQYF. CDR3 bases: TGTGCCAGCAGCTTAGAGGGATGGCCAGAGACCCAGTACTTC.

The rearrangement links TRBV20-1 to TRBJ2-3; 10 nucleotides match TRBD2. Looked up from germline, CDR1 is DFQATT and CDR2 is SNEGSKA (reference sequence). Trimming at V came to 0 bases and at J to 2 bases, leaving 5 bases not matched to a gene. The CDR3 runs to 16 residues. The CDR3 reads CSARDLLAGYTDTQYF. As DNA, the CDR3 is TGCAGTGCTAGAGATTTACTAGCGGGGTACACAGATACGCAGTATTTT.

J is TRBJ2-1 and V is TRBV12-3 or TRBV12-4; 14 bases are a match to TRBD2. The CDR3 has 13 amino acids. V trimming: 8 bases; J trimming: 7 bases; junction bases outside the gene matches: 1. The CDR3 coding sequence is TGTGCCAGCCGGACTAGCGGGGGGAATGAGCAGTTCTTC. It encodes CASRTSGGNEQFF.

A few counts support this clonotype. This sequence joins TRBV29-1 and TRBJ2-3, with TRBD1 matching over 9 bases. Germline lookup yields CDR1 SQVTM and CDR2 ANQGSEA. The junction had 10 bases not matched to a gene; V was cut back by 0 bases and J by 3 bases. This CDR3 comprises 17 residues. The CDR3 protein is CSVEDGGETGGTDTQYF. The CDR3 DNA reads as TGCAGCGTTGAAGATGGGGGGGAGACAGGGGGGACAGATACGCAGTATTTT.

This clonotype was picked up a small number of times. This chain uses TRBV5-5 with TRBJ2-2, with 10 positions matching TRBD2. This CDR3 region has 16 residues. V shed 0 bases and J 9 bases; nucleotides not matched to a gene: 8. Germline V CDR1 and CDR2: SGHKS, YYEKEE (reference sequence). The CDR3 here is CASSLEAGGLGRELFF. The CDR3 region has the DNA TGTGCCAGCAGCTTGGAAGCGGGGGGGCTGGGCCGGGAGCTGTTTTTT.

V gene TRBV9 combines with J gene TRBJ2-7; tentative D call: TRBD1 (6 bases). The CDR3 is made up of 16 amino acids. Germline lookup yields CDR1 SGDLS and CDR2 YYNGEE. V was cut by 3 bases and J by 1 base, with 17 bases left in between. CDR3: CASSARDTALSYEQYF. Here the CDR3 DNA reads TGTGCCAGCAGCGCGAGGGACACTGCATTATCCTACGAGCAGTACTTC.

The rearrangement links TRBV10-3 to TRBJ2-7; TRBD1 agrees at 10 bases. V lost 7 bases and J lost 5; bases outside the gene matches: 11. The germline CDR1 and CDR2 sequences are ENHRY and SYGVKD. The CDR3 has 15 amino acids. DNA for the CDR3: TGTGCCATCAACGATTTTGACAGGGGGCACCACGAGCAGTACTTC. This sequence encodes CAINDFDRGHHEQYF.

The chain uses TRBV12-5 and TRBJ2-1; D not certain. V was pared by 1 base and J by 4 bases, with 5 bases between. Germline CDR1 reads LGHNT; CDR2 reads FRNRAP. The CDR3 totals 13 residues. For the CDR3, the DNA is TGTGCTAGTGGTTTGGGACCATACAATGAGCAGTTCTTC. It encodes CASGLGPYNEQFF.

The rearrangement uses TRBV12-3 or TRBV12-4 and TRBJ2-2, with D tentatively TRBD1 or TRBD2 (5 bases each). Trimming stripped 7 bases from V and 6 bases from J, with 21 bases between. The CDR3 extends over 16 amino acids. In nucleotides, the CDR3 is TGTGCCAGCACCCTTCCCGGGACCCACTTTCCCGGGGAGCTGTTTTTT. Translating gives CASTLPGTHFPGELFF.

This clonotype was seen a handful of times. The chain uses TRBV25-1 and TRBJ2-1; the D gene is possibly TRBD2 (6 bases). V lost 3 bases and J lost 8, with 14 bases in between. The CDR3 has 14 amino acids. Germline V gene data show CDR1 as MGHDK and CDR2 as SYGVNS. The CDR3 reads CASSDQRGGDEQFF. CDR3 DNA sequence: TGTGCCAGCAGTGATCAACGGGGAGGCGATGAGCAGTTCTTC. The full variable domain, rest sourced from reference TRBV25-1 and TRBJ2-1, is EADIYQTPRYLVIGTGKKITLECSQTMGHDKMYWYQQDPGMELHLIHYSYGVNSTEKGDLSSESTVSRIRTEHFPLTLESARPSHTSQYLCASSDQRGGDEQFFGPGTRLTVL.

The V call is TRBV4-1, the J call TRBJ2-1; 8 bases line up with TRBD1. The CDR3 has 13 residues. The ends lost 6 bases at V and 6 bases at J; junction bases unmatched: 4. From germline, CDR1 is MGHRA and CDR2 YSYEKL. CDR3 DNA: TGCGCCAGCAGAACCACAGGGGGCAATGAGCAGTTCTTC. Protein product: CASRTTGGNEQFF.

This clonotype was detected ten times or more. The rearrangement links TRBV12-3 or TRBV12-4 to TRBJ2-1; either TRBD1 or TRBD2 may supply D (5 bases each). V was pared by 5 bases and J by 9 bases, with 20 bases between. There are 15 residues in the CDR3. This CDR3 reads CASSRGVLQKGEQFF. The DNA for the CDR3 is TGTGCCAGCAGTCGAGGGGTGCTACAAAAGGGTGAGCAGTTCTTC.

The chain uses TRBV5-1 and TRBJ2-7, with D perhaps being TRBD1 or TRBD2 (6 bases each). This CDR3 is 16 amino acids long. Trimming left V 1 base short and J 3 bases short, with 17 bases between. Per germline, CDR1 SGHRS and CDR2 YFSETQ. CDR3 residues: CASSLSPGAPLYEQYF. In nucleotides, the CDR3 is TGCGCCAGCAGCTTGTCCCCGGGGGCTCCGCTCTACGAGCAGTACTTC.

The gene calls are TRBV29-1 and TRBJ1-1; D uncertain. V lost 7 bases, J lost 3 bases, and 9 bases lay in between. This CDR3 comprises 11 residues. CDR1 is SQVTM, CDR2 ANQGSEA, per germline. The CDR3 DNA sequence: TGCAGCGGCTCTTGGGACACTGAAGCTTTCTTT. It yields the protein CSGSWDTEAFF.

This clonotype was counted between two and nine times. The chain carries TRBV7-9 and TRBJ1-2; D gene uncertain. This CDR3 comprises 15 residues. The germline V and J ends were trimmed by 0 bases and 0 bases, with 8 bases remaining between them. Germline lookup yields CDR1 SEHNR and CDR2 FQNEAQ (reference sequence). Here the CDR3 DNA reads TGTGCCAGCAGCTTAGCCGCCGGGCCTAACTATGGCTACACCTTC. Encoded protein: CASSLAAGPNYGYTF.

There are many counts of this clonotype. CDR3 bases: TGTGCCAGCAGCCAAGATACAGGGACCTACGAGCAGTACTTC. Translating it yields CASSQDTGTYEQYF. The rearrangement joins TRBV4-2 to TRBJ2-7; possibly TRBD1 for D (6 bases). V lost 0 bases and J 2 bases, leaving 8 bases between the germline ends. Germline-derived CDR1 and CDR2 are LGHNA and YNFKEQ. The CDR3 totals 14 residues.

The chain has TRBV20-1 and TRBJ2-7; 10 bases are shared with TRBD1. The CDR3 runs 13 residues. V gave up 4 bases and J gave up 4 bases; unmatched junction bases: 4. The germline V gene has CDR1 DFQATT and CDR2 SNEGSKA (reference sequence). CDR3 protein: CSATRQGAYEQYF. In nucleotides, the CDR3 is TGCAGTGCTACCCGACAGGGGGCTTACGAGCAGTACTTC.

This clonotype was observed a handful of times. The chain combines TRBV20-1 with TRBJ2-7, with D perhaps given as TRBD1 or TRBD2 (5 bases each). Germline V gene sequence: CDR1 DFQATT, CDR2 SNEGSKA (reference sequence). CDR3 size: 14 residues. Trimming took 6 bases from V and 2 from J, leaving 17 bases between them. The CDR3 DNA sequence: TGCAGTGCCCCCCTTCGGGGACCGGCCTACGAGCAGTACTTC. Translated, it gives CSAPLRGPAYEQYF.

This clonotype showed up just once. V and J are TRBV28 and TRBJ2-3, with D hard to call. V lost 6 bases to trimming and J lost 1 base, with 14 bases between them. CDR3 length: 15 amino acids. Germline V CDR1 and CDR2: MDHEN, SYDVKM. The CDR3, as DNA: TGTGCCAGCAGATCCCCTTTCCACCGCACAGATACGCAGTATTTT. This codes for CASRSPFHRTDTQYF.